The T cell receptor (beta chain) described here comes from a study of shared clonotypes between healthy human individuals. On the study more broadly: Each donor's CD4 naive and CD4 memory cells filled three plates apiece, CD8 naive two, and CD8 memory one.

Concerning this clone: The antigen is unknown.

The assay was run at deep level. Original analysis: Junction-only sequences produced by ImmunoSEQ had no quality scores, so filtering differed. Some clones are missing from TCRdb's copy, which holds only in-frame ones; the method was immunoSEQ multiplex PCR. That table furnishes V, J and clone size, whereas the DNA furnished D and trimming. The table has more than 2,000,000 clones, just over 90% seen once. Study conclusions and caveats: Between several donors, naive CD4 clonotypes were shared at a level of about 5%.

The TCR comes from a man aged 18 to 29 in good health. Some clones in this sample may be carry-over from other donors' samples. Sample: naive CD4+ T cells from PBMCs. Subset denoted: CD45RA+ positively selected.

The CDR3 region is CASSTTSGQETQYF. The CDR3 DNA is TGTGCCAGCAGTACTACTAGCGGGCAAGAGACCCAGTACTTC. V is TRBV28 and J is TRBJ2-5, with TRBD2 matching over 9 bases. The CDR3 extends over 14 amino acids. Trimming removed 5 bases from V and 2 bases from J; junction bases left unmatched: 3. Looked up from germline, CDR1 is MDHEN and CDR2 is SYDVKM.